This is a list of T cell receptor beta chains from one sample in a study of early T cells in non-severe SARS-CoV-2 infection. From the 5' RACE reads, TCRdb called clonotypes with MiXCR, one entry per CDR3 protein. The table includes roughly 110,000 distinct CDR3 sequences, approximately 10% detected once. What was sequenced was whole blood. All receptors derive from an adult who was a healthcare worker with PCR-confirmed SARS-CoV-2 infection or an uninfected control (not recorded which). Both conserved end residues are part of each CDR3. A D gene is named only where the DNA matches it firmly. Only part of the rows carry a size: once, few, many, or a class if the clone is expanded.

>TRBV7-2|NA|TRBJ2-7|NA
TGTGCCAGCAGCCTCCAACGGGGACTGTCCTACGAGCAGTACTTC
CASSLQRGLSYEQYF
>TRBV5-6|many|TRBJ1-4|TRBD1
TGTGCCAGCAGCTTGGGGACAGGAACTGAGTTTTTT
CASSLGTGTEFF
>TRBV20-1|few|TRBJ2-1|TRBD2
TGCAGTGCTCTTAGGACTAGCTCCGGGCGGGAGCGGAATGAGCAGTTCTTC
CSALRTSSGRERNEQFF
>TRBV6-2/TRBV6-3|many|TRBJ2-1|NA
TGTGCCAGCAGCCAGCAGCCACGGGGCAATGAGCAGTTCTTC
CASSQQPRGNEQFF
>TRBV7-3|many|TRBJ2-7|TRBD2
TGTGCCAGCAGTCCTAGCGGGAGTCGGAGGGAGCAGTACTTC
CASSPSGSRREQYF
>TRBV12-3/TRBV12-4|few|TRBJ2-3|NA
TGTGCCAGCAGTTTAGCCAGGGTGGGAGATACGCAGTATTTT
CASSLARVGDTQYF
>TRBV6-2/TRBV6-3|many|TRBJ2-1|NA
TGTGCCAGCAGTCGAGACAAGTTACTTGAGTACAATGAGCAGTTCTTC
CASSRDKLLEYNEQFF
>TRBV5-4|many|TRBJ2-2|TRBD2
TGTGCCAGCAGCGGAACTAGCGGGAGGGCCGACACCGGGGAGCTGTTTTTT
CASSGTSGRADTGELFF
>TRBV12-3/TRBV12-4|many|TRBJ2-5|NA
TGTGCCAGCAGTTTTGGCAGGCGGGAGACCCAGTACTTC
CASSFGRRETQYF
>TRBV29-1|many|TRBJ2-3|NA
TGCAGCGCGCCGAATCCAGGGCCGACAGATACGCAGTATTTT
CSAPNPGPTDTQYF
>TRBV9|NA|TRBJ2-1|NA
TGTGCCAGCAGCGTAGCCCCGAATGGAGAGCAGTTCTTC
CASSVAPNGEQFF
>TRBV27|few|TRBJ2-6|NA
TGTGCCACCTCGCCCTCTGGGGCCAACGTCCTGACTTTC
CATSPSGANVLTF
>TRBV2|many|TRBJ2-1|NA
TGTGCCAGCATTCGCGGGAAAGGACCAAATGAGCAGTTCTTC
CASIRGKGPNEQFF
>TRBV18|many|TRBJ1-2|TRBD1
TGTGCCAGCTCAACCGACAGGGTTAATGGCTACACCTTC
CASSTDRVNGYTF
>TRBV6-1|NA|TRBJ2-5|NA
TGTGCCAGCAGTGACAAAGAGACCCAGTACTTC
CASSDKETQYF
>TRBV7-8|NA|TRBJ2-5|NA
TGTGCCAGCAGCTCCCGCCTTAAACAAGACACCCAGTACTTC
CASSSRLKQDTQYF
>TRBV27|many|TRBJ1-2|TRBD1
TGTGCCAGCAGACCCGGGACAGGGTTCTTCGGTGGCTACACCTTC
CASRPGTGFFGGYTF
>TRBV10-3|NA|TRBJ2-7|NA
TGTGCCATCAGACCTGATTCATACTACGAGCAGTACTTC
CAIRPDSYYEQYF
>TRBV7-9|NA|TRBJ2-7|TRBD2
TGTGCCAGCAGCTTGACAGCGGGACGGTCCTACGAGCAGTACTTC
CASSLTAGRSYEQYF
>TRBV5-1|NA|TRBJ1-2|NA
TGCGCCAGCAGCTCCGGTGGAGGACAGAAGTATTATGGCTACACCTTC
CASSSGGGQKYYGYTF
>TRBV7-9|NA|TRBJ2-3|NA
TGTGCCGTCACAGATACGCAGTATTTT
CAVTDTQYF
>TRBV7-8|many|TRBJ2-3|NA
TGTGCCAGCAGCGGCCTCACAGATACGCAGTATTTT
CASSGLTDTQYF
>TRBV11-2|NA|TRBJ1-1|NA
TGTGCCAGCAGCTCCGACGGGGGGTCTGAAGCTTTCTTT
CASSSDGGSEAFF
>TRBV12-3/TRBV12-4|many|TRBJ2-5|TRBD1
TGTGCCAGCAGTCTTCCTGGGACAGGGGGCGCAGAGACCCAGTACTTC
CASSLPGTGGAETQYF
>TRBV10-3|few|TRBJ1-6|NA
TGTGCCAGCACACCCGGGGCTGACGGTTCACCCCTCCACTTT
CASTPGADGSPLHF
>TRBV2|many|TRBJ2-7|NA
TGTGCCAGCTGCCGCAGGGTAGATACCTACGAGCAGTACTTC
CASCRRVDTYEQYF
>TRBV7-2|many|TRBJ2-7|NA
TGTGCCAGCAGCTTTGGCGGGACTGGGCGATTCGAGCAGTACTTC
CASSFGGTGRFEQYF
>TRBV29-1|many|TRBJ2-1|NA
TGCAGCGCCTTACTTCAATCGGCAGGCAATGAGCAGTTCTTC
CSALLQSAGNEQFF
>TRBV15|NA|TRBJ1-1|NA
TGTGCCACCAGCATAGACAGTGGGGTAAAACTGTCTTTCTTT
CATSIDSGVKLSFF
>TRBV24-1|NA|TRBJ1-4|NA
TGTGCCACCAGTGATGTCCTCAATGAAAAACTGTTTTTT
CATSDVLNEKLFF
>TRBV20-1|many|TRBJ2-1|NA
TGCAGTGCTTACGCGGGTGAGCAGTTCTTC
CSAYAGEQFF
>TRBV5-4|NA|TRBJ1-1|NA
TGTGCCAGCCGCGCGTTGGTAAACACTGAAGCTTTCTTT
CASRALVNTEAFF
>TRBV7-9|NA|TRBJ2-1|NA
TGTGCCAGCAGCTTATCTGCACTGGCCATAAAAAGCTCCTACAATGAGCAGTTCTTC
CASSLSALAIKSSYNEQFF
>TRBV7-2|NA|TRBJ2-1|NA
TGTGCCAGCAGCTGGGCTAGGTGGCTGTTCTTC
CASSWARWLFF
>TRBV7-9|NA|TRBJ2-7|NA
TGTGCCAGCAGCTTGGAGGGACTCTACGAGCAGTACTTC
CASSLEGLYEQYF
>TRBV6-2/TRBV6-3|many|TRBJ1-5|NA
TGTGCCAGCACCCGGCCAGGGGTCAATCAGCCCCAGCATTTT
CASTRPGVNQPQHF
>TRBV29-1|once|TRBJ1-1|NA
TGCAGCGTTGCCTGGGAGAACACTGAAGCTTTCTTT
CSVAWENTEAFF
>TRBV20-1|NA|TRBJ2-7|TRBD2
TGCAGTGCTAGAAGCCCAGCGGGAGAGTACGAGCAGTACTTC
CSARSPAGEYEQYF
>TRBV12-3/TRBV12-4|NA|TRBJ2-3|TRBD2
TGTGCCAGCAGTTCGCCGGTTGCGGGGGGAATCGGCACAGATACGCAGTATTTT
CASSSPVAGGIGTDTQYF
>TRBV6-1|few|TRBJ2-3|TRBD1
TGTGCCAGCAGCGTATTAAAGGGGGCAGAGGGAGATACGCAGTATTTT
CASSVLKGAEGDTQYF
>TRBV6-4|many|TRBJ2-2|TRBD2
TGTGCCAGCAGTGACTCGGGACTAGCGGGAGCCGGGGAGCTGTTTTTT
CASSDSGLAGAGELFF
>TRBV28|NA|TRBJ1-6|NA
TGTGCCAGCAGTGGGGCACATTCACCCCTCCACTTT
CASSGAHSPLHF
>TRBV11-2|few|TRBJ2-7|TRBD1
TGTGCCAGCAGCAAACAGGGGGCAGGAGGGGAGCAGTACTTC
CASSKQGAGGEQYF
>TRBV7-9|many|TRBJ2-3|NA
TGTGCCAGCAGGACTACAGGGAAAAGCACAGATACGCAGTATTTT
CASRTTGKSTDTQYF
>TRBV28|few|TRBJ1-6|NA
TGTGCCAGCAGATCCGGGAGCCGGGACCATGTAGGCTCACCCCTCCACTTT
CASRSGSRDHVGSPLHF
>TRBV7-9|few|TRBJ2-1|NA
TGTGCCAGCAGCTTAGGGGCGGGTAGGACTAACAATGAGCAGTTCTTC
CASSLGAGRTNNEQFF
>TRBV11-2|many|TRBJ1-5|NA
TGTGCCAGCAGCTTACTGGGAGGGCAGCCCCAGCATTTT
CASSLLGGQPQHF
>TRBV7-3|few|TRBJ2-1|NA
TGTGCCAGCAGCCTCGACCAGGGAGAGCAGTTCTTC
CASSLDQGEQFF
>TRBV12-3/TRBV12-4|NA|TRBJ2-1|TRBD1
TGTGCCAGCAGTCCCGACAGGGTTAAGTACAATGAGCAGTTCTTC
CASSPDRVKYNEQFF
>TRBV4-1|few|TRBJ2-7|NA
TGCGCCAGCAGCATTAGCCTGGTCCTGGGAGGCCACTACGAGCAGTACTTC
CASSISLVLGGHYEQYF
>TRBV12-3/TRBV12-4|few|TRBJ1-2|NA
TGTGCCAGCAGTATAGGGGGGAGAGGCTACACCTTC
CASSIGGRGYTF
>TRBV6-6|many|TRBJ2-1|NA
TGTGCCAGCAGCCCTAGTTGGCTCCCGTTCTTC
CASSPSWLPFF
>TRBV20-1|NA|TRBJ2-3|TRBD2
TGCAGTGCCGGGACTAGCGGGAGGGCGACAGATACGCAGTATTTT
CSAGTSGRATDTQYF
>TRBV29-1|few|TRBJ1-2|NA
TGCACCGTTGGGCTGGGAAGCTATGGCTACACCTTC
CTVGLGSYGYTF
>TRBV6-6|NA|TRBJ2-5|TRBD1
TGTGCCAGCTCCCAAATCCGACAGGGTTCGGAGACCCAGTACTTC
CASSQIRQGSETQYF
>TRBV28|NA|TRBJ2-5|NA
TGTGCCAGCGCGCCCCTCCGGGGATCCGGCGAGACCCAGTACTTC
CASAPLRGSGETQYF
>TRBV11-3|many|TRBJ2-1|NA
TGTGCCAGCAGCTTAGCTTGGGAGTTAGGCAATGAGCAGTTCTTC
CASSLAWELGNEQFF
>TRBV20-1|few|TRBJ2-3|TRBD1
TGCAGTGCTAGGATTCGGACAGGGGATCCAGATACGCAGTATTTT
CSARIRTGDPDTQYF
>TRBV24-1|few|TRBJ2-1|NA
TGTGCCACCAGTGCTGACTCCTACAATGAGCAGTTCTTC
CATSADSYNEQFF